What follows is one TCR beta chain and its context. Its antigen is unknown. Produced via immunoSEQ multiplex PCR; TCRdb's table is partial and in-frame only. The sample includes about 59,000 clones, around 80% of them seen just once. This sample stems from a study of T cells in tumors after PD-1 blockade. Study-wide points: Peripheral recruitment is suggested, as some novel exhausted tumor clones were in pre-treatment blood.

The material sequenced was PBMCs, taken before anti-PD-1 treatment. This TCR was sampled from a human donor with basal cell carcinoma.

This CDR3 is CSASRLAGGYNEQFF. CDR3 bases: TGCAGTGCTAGTCGGCTAGCGGGGGGATACAATGAGCAGTTCTTC. The rearrangement uses TRBV20-1 and TRBJ2-1; TRBD2 matches 11 bases. CDR3 length: 15 residues. CDR1 is DFQATT, CDR2 SNEGSKA, per germline (reference sequence). J gave up 4 bases and V 3 bases, and 5 bases lay outside the gene matches.